This TCR beta chain derives from a study of blood T cell repertoires in COVID-19. The wider study: Sources were T cells, B-cell-depleted T cells, or PBMCs; the material itself was cDNA or gDNA.

Per the original data handling: Reference gene primer amplification gave estimated nucleated cell counts. Profiling relied on immunoSEQ multiplex PCR, and the TCRdb table lists in-frame clones only, not all of them. That table is the source of V, J and clone size, and D and trimming were worked out from the DNA. The repertoire holds 150,000 or so clones, with 80% as singletons. This CDR3 comprises 17 residues. J gave up 7 bases and V 2 bases, and 11 bases lay outside the gene matches. Looked up from germline, CDR1 is SGHTA and CDR2 is FQGNSA. Sequenced: peripheral blood. The sequence was collected from a man in his 60s with acute or convalescent COVID-19. V is TRBV7-2 and J is TRBJ2-1; 10 nucleotides match TRBD2. The CDR3 sequence: CASSLRTRAGGRNEQFF. CDR3 DNA: TGTGCCAGCAGCTTACGGACTAGAGCGGGGGGGCGGAATGAGCAGTTCTTC. The whole variable domain, remainder taken from reference TRBV7-2 and TRBJ2-1, is GAGVSQSPSNKVTEKGKDVELRCDPISGHTALYWYRQSLGQGLEFLIYFQGNSAPDKSGLPSDRFSAERTGGSVSTLTIQRTQQEDSAVYLCASSLRTRAGGRNEQFFGPGTRLTVL.